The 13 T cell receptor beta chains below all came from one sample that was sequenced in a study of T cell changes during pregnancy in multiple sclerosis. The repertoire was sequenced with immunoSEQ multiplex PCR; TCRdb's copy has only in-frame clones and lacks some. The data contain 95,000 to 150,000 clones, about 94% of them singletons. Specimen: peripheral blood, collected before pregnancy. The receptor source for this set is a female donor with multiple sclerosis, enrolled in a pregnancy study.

CDR3 sequence reads: CASRAGGSSQETQYF. The CDR3 bases are TGCGCCAGCAGGGCTGGCGGGAGTTCCCAAGAGACCCAGTACTTC. The genes are TRBV5-1 and TRBJ2-5, with 7 bases matching TRBD2. CDR3 length equals 15 residues. Per germline, CDR1 SGHRS and CDR2 YFSETQ. V shed 5 bases, J shed 1 base, and the junction held 8 bases outside the gene matches.

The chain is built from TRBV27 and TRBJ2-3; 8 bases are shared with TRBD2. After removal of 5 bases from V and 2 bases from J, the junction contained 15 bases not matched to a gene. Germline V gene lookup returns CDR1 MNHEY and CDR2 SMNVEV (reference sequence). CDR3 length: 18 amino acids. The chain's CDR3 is CASSRLPPSGSNTDTQYF. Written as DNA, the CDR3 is TGTGCCAGCAGTCGTTTACCCCCAAGCGGGAGCAACACAGATACGCAGTATTTT.

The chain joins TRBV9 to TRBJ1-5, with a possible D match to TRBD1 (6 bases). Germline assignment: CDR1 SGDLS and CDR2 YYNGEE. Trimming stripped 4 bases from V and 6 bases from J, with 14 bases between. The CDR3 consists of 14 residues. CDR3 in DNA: TGTGCCAGCAGCCCTACAGGGTCCGGTCAGCCCCAGCATTTT. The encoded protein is CASSPTGSGQPQHF.

The CDR3 DNA sequence: TGTGCCAGCAGTTACCAGATGAACACTGAAGCTTTCTTT. This translates into CASSYQMNTEAFF. The chain links TRBV6-6 to TRBJ1-1; D unclear. V lost 2 bases and J lost 0, with 4 bases in between. Germline V gives CDR1 MNHNY, CDR2 SVGAGI (reference sequence). This CDR3 has 13 amino acids.

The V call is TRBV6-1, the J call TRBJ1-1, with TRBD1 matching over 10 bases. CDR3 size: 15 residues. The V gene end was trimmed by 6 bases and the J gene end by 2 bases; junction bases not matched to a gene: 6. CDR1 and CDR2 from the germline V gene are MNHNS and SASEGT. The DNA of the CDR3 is TGTGCCAGCAGGGACAGGGGGACCGCTAACACTGAAGCTTTCTTT. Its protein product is CASRDRGTANTEAFF.

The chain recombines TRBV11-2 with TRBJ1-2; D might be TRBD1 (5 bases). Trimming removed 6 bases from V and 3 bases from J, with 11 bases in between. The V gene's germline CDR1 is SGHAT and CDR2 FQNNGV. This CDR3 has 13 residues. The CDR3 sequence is CASSRTTDYGYTF. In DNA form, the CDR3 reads TGTGCCAGCAGTCGCACGACAGACTATGGCTACACCTTC.

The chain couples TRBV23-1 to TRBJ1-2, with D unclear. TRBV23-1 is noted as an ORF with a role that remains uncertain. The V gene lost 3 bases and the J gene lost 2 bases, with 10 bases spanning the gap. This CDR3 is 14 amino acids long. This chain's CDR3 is CASSQLSRNYGYTF. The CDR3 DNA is TGCGCCAGCAGTCAGTTGAGTCGCAACTATGGCTACACCTTC.

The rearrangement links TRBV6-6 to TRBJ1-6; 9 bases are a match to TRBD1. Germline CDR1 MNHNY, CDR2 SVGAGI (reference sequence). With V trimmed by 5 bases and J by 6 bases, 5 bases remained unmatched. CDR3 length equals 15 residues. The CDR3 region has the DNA TGTGCCAGCAGTGCCTTGGGACAGGGTAATTCACCCCTCCACTTT. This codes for CASSALGQGNSPLHF.

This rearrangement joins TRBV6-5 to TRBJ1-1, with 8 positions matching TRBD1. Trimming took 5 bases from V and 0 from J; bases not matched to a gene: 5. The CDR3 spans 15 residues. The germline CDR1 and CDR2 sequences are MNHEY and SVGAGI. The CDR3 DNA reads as TGTGCCAGCAGTGCCCCGGGACAGGTGAACACTGAAGCTTTCTTT. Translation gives CASSAPGQVNTEAFF.

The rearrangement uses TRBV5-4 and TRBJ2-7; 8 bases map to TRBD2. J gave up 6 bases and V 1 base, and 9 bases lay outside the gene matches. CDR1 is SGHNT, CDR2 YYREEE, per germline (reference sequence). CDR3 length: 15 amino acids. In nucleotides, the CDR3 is TGTGCCAGCAGCTTGCGGCGGGGGGCGGATCCCGAGCAGTACTTC. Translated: CASSLRRGADPEQYF.

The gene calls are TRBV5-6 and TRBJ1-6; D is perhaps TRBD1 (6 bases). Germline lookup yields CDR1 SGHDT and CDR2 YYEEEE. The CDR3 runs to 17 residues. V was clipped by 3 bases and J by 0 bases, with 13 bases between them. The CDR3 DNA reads TGTGCCAGCAGCTCTCGACAGGTCAGCTCCTATAATTCACCCCTCCACTTT. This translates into CASSSRQVSSYNSPLHF.

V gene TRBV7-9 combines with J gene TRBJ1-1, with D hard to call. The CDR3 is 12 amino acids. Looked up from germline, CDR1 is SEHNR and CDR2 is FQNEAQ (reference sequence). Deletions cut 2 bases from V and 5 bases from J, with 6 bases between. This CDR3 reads CASSLPQTEAFF. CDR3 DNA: TGTGCCAGCAGCTTACCGCAGACTGAAGCTTTCTTT.

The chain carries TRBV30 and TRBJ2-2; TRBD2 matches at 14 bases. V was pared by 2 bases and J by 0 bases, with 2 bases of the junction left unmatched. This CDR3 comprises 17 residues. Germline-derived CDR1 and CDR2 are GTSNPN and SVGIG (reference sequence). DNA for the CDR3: TGTGCCTGGAGTTTGGGACTAGCGGGGGCGAACACCGGGGAGCTGTTTTTT. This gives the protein CAWSLGLAGANTGELFF.